The clone carrying this T cell receptor (beta chain) was found a few times. Germline V gene lookup returns CDR1 SGHTA and CDR2 FQGNSA. The length of the CDR3 is 15 residues. The V end lost 0 bases, the J end lost 0 bases, and 3 bases lay between the germline ends. Reverse transcribing all isolated RNA meant expressed TCRB transcripts were sequenced. Clones were sequenced by immunoSEQ multiplex PCR, and TCRdb holds only the in-frame ones, with some missing. The sample yields under 950,000 clones, about a sixth seen once. The sample originates from a study of beta chain features in type 1 diabetes. The rearrangement links TRBV7-2 to TRBJ1-6; D is ambiguous. Sequencing input: naive CD4+ T cells from blood. This sequence originates from a woman aged 18 to 35 in good health. CDR3 bases: TGTGCCAGCAGCTTAGCGAGCTCCTATAATTCACCCCTCCACTTT. Translating it yields CASSLASSYNSPLHF. Looking up the rest from reference TRBV7-2 and TRBJ1-6 gives the full variable domain: GAGVSQSPSNKVTEKGKDVELRCDPISGHTALYWYRQSLGQGLEFLIYFQGNSAPDKSGLPSDRFSAERTGGSVSTLTIQRTQQEDSAVYLCASSLASSYNSPLHFGNGTRLTVT.